The clone carrying this TCR beta chain was observed at least ten times. Its antigen is not known. The CDR3 end falls 3 residues outside the read, so it is completed with the germline J gene. This specimen belongs to a study of T cell clonality in common variable immunodeficiency. Study-wide results and caveats: CVID subjects showed higher TCRbeta clonality than healthy controls. Fewer deletions and N-nucleotide insertions were reportedly seen in common variable immunodeficiency TCR beta sequences. CVID subjects shared fewer TCRbeta clones than healthy controls did.

CDR1 and CDR2 (germline): DFQATT, SNEGSKA (reference sequence). The CDR3 length is 15 residues. J gave up 0 bases and V 5 bases, and 6 bases lay outside the gene matches. Sequenced by immunoSEQ multiplex PCR; TCRdb stores in-frame clones only, minus some. The table lists tens of thousands of clones, with no singletons. The sequenced sample consisted of peripheral blood mononuclear cells. The J gene is TRBJ2-2, the V gene TRBV20-1; 7 bases are shared with TRBD2. This receptor was taken from a person aged 18 to 69 in good health. The sequenced part of the CDR3 DNA is TGCAGTGCTGTTTACCTAGCGGCGAACACCGGGGAG. This encodes CSAVYLAANTGE. The whole CDR3 sequence reads CSAVYLAANTGELFF.